Only a few counts were recorded for the clone carrying this T cell receptor beta chain. Using immunoSEQ multiplex PCR, the repertoire was profiled, and TCRdb retains in-frame clones only, with some absent. The sample lists more than 12,000 clones, 65% to 80% occurring once. As for time point: after neoadjuvant nivolumab, at surgical resection. Patients had HPV-negative, locally advanced oral cavity squamous cell carcinoma. This sample stems from a study of neoadjuvant anti-PD-1 for oral cavity cancer. Germline CDR1 reads SNHLY; CDR2 reads FYNNEI. The CDR3 length is 15 residues. V lost 7 bases to trimming and J lost 3 bases; unmatched junction nucleotides: 9.

This chain joins TRBV2 and TRBJ1-1, with 9 bases matching TRBD1. This clonotype was sampled from a person between 40 and 85 years old with oral cavity squamous cell carcinoma. The source material was PBMCs, sampled after nivolumab (anti-PD-1) treatment. DNA of the CDR3: TGTGCCAGCACCCCGGGGGGGACAGGGTACACTGAAGCTTTCTTT. This sequence encodes CASTPGGTGYTEAFF.